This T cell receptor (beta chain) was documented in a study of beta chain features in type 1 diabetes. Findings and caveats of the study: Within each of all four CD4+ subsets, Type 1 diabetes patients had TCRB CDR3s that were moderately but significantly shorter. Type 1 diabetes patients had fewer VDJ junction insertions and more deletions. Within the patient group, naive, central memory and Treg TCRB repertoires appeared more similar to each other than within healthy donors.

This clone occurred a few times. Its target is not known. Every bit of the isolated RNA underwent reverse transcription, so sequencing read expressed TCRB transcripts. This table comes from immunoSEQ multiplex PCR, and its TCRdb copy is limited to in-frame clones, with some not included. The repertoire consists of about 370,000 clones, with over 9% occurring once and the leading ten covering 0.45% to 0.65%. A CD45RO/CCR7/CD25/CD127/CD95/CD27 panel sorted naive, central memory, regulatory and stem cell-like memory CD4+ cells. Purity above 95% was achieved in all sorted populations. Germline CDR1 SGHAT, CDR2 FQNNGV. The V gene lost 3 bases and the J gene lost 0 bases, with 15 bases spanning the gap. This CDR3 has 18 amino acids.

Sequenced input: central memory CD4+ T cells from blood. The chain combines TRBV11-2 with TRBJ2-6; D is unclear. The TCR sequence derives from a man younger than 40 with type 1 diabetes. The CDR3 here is CASSFSAFRDSGANVLTF. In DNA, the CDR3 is TGTGCCAGCAGCTTCTCGGCGTTCAGAGACTCTGGGGCCAACGTCCTGACTTTC.